This TCR beta chain was found in a study of Graves' ophthalmopathy and Graves' hyperthyroidism. Study-wide findings and caveats: In separating ophthalmopathy from stable hyperthyroidism, a 13-signature model achieved approximately 91% sensitivity and 81.08% specificity.

From RNA, the CDR3 regions of TCR beta chains were amplified and sequenced. First-round RT-PCR employed HTBI primers, with a second-round multiplex PCR after it. Using its own MiXCR run on the multiplex PCR reads, TCRdb lists one record per CDR3 protein. Among 580,000 or so distinct CDR3 sequences listed, approximately 37% were seen once. Germline V CDR1 and CDR2: SGHVS, FQNEAQ. The CDR3 runs 13 residues. This clonotype was observed many times. As yet, its antigen is unknown. One end of the junction does not line up with germline, which may come from a read error. This sequence joins TRBV7-8 and TRBJ2-7; 8 nucleotides match TRBD1. This clonotype was sampled from an adult man with Graves' hyperthyroidism. Sequencing was carried out using peripheral blood or thyroid tissue (not recorded which). The CDR3 DNA sequence: TGTGCCAGCAGCTCGAGGATAGGACAGGGTTTGGACTTC. Protein product: CASSSRIGQGLDF.